The T cell receptor (beta chain) under discussion was sequenced for a study of blood T cell repertoires in COVID-19. On the study more broadly: Material from acute and convalescent COVID-19 was sourced from the United States, Italy and Spain. PBMCs, B-cell-depleted T cells, or T cells provided the cDNA or gDNA that made up the material.

After removal of 3 bases from V and 7 bases from J, the junction contained 5 bases not matched to a gene. Germline V gives CDR1 SGHRS, CDR2 YFSETQ. The length of the CDR3 is 16 residues. A few counts support this clone. Original methodology: Estimates of nucleated cell counts were drawn from the amplification of reference gene primers. Assay used: immunoSEQ multiplex PCR; TCRdb lists only in-frame clones, some missing. V and J calls and clone size follow that table, whereas D and trimming were derived from the DNA. The sample records around 25,000 clones, approximately 72% being singletons. This TCR was sampled from a woman aged 80 or older with acute or convalescent COVID-19. The specimen was peripheral blood. The chain has TRBV5-1 and TRBJ2-1, with 15 bases fitting TRBD2. The CDR3 is CASSSLGTSGGNEQFF. Written as DNA, the CDR3 is TGCGCCAGCAGCTCTCTCGGGACTAGCGGGGGGAATGAGCAGTTCTTC.